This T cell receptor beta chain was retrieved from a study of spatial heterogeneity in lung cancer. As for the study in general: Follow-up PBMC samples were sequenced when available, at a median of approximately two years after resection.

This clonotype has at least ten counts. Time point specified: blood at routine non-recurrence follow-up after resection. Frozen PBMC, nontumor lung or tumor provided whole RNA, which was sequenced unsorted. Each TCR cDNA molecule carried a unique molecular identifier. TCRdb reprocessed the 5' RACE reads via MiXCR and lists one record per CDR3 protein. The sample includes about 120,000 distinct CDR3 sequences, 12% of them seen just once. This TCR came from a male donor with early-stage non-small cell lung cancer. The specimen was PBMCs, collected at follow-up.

CDR3 nucleotides: TGTGCCAGCAGTTACTATCGGCAGGGGGCTGCTGGGGCCAACGTCCTGACTTTC. It translates to CASSYYRQGAAGANVLTF. The V gene is TRBV6-2 or TRBV6-3, the J gene TRBJ2-6; 8 bases map to TRBD1. CDR3 length: 18 residues. V lost 1 base to trimming and J lost 2 bases; unmatched junction nucleotides: 7. Per germline, CDR1 MNHEY and CDR2 SVGEGT.